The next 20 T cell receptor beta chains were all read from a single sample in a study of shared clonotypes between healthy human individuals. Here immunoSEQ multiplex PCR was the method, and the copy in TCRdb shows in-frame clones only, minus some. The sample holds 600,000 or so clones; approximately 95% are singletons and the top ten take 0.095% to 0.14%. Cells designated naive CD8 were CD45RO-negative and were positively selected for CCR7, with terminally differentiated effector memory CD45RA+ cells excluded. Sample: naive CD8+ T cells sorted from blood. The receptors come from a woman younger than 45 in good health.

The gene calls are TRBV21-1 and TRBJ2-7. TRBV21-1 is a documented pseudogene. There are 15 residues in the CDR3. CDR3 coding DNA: TGTGCCAGCACACGGGACGAAAGCAAACCCTACGAGCAGTACTTC. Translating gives CASTRDESKPYEQYF.

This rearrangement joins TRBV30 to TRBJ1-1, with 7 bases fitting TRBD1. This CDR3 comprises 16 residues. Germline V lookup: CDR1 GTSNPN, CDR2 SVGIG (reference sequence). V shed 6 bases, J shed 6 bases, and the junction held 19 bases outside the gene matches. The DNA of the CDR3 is TGTGCCTGCCAGGGGGGACAGCCTCTCCCCTTACCTGAAGCTTTCTTT. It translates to CACQGGQPLPLPEAFF.

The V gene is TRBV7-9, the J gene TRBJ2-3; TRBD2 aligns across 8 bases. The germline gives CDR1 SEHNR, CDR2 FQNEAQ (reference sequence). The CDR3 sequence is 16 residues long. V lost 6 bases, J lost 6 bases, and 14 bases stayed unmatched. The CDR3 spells CASRRGLVVGIDTQYF. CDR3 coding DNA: TGTGCCAGCAGGCGGGGACTAGTAGTAGGTATTGATACGCAGTATTTT.

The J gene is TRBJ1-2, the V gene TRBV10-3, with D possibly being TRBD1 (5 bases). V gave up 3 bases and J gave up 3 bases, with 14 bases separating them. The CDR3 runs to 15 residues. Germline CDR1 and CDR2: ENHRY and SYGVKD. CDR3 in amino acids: CAISDGTEEDYGYTF. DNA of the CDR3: TGTGCCATCAGTGATGGGACGGAAGAAGACTATGGCTACACCTTC.

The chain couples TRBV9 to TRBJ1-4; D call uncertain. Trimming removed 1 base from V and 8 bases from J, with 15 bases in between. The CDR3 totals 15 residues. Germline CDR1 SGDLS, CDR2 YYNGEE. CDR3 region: CASSVPDSGWEKLFF. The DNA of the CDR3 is TGTGCCAGCAGCGTACCGGATTCGGGGTGGGAAAAACTGTTTTTT.

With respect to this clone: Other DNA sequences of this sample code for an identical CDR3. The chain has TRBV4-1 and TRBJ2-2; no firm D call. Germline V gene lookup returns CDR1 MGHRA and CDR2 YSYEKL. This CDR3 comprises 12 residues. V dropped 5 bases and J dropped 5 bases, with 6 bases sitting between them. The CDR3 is CASSLSTGELFF. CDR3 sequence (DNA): TGCGCCAGCAGCTTATCAACCGGGGAGCTGTTTTTT.

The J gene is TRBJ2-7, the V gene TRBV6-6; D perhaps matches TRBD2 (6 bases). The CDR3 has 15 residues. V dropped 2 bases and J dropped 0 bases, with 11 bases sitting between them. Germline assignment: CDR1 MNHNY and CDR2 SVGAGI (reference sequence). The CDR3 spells CASSYAGPTSYEQYF. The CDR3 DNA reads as TGTGCCAGCAGTTACGCGGGACCTACCTCCTACGAGCAGTACTTC.

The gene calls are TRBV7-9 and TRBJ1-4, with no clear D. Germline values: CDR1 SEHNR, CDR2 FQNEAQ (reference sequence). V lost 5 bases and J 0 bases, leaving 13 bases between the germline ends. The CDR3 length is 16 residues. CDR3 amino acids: CASSPLGPSTNEKLFF. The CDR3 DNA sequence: TGTGCCAGCAGCCCCCTCGGGCCCTCAACTAATGAAAAACTGTTTTTT.

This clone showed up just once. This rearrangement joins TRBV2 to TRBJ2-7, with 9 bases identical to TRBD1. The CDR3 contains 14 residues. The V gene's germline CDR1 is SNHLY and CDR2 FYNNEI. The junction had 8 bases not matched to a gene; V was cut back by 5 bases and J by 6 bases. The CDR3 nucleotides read TGTGCCAGCAGTATCGGGACAGGGCCCAGCGAGCAGTACTTC. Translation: CASSIGTGPSEQYF.

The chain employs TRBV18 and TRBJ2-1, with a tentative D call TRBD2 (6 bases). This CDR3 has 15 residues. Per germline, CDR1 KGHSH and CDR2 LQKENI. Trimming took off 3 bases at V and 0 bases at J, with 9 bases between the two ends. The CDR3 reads CASSPDGSSYNEQFF. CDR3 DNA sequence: TGTGCCAGCTCACCGGACGGGAGCTCCTACAATGAGCAGTTCTTC.

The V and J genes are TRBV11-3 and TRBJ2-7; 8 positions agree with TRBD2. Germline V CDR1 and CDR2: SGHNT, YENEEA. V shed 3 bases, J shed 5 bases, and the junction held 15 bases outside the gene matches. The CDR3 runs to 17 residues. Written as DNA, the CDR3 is TGTGCCAGCAGCTTGGGGGGGTTCCAAGCGGGAGTAAACGAGCAGTACTTC. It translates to CASSLGGFQAGVNEQYF. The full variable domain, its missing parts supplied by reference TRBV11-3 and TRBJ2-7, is EAGVVQSPRYKIIEKKQPVAFWCNPISGHNTLYWYLQNLGQGPELLIRYENEEAVDDSQLPKDRFSAERLKGVDSTLKIQPAELGDSAVYLCASSLGGFQAGVNEQYFGPGTRLTVT.

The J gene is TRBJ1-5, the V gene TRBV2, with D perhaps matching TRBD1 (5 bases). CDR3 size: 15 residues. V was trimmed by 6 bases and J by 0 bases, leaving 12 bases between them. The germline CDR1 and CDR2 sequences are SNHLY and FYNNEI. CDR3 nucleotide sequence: TGTGCCAGCAGCGAGACAGCTTATAGCAATCAGCCCCAGCATTTT. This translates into CASSETAYSNQPQHF.

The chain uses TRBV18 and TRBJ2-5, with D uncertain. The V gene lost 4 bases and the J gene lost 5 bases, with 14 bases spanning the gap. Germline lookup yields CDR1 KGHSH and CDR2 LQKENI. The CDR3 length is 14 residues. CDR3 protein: CASSHGPGPETQYF. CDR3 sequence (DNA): TGTGCCAGCTCACATGGGCCAGGTCCGGAGACCCAGTACTTC. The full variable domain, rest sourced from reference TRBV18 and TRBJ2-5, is NAGVMQNPRHLVRRRGQEARLRCSPMKGHSHVYWYRQLPEEGLKFMVYLQKENIIDESGMPKERFSAEFPKEGPSILRIQQVVRGDSAAYFCASSHGPGPETQYFGPGTRLLVL.

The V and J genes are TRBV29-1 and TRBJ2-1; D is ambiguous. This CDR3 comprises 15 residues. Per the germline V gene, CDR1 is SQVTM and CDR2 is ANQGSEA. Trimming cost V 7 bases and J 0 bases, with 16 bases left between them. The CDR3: CSAYNAILSYNEQFF. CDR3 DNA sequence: TGCAGCGCCTATAATGCCATCCTCTCCTACAATGAGCAGTTCTTC.

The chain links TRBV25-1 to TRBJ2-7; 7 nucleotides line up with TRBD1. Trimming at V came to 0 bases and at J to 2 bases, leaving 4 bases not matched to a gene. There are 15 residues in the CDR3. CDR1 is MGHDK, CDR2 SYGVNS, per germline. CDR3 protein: CASSEYQGQPYEQYF. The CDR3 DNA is TGTGCCAGCAGTGAATATCAGGGACAGCCCTACGAGCAGTACTTC.

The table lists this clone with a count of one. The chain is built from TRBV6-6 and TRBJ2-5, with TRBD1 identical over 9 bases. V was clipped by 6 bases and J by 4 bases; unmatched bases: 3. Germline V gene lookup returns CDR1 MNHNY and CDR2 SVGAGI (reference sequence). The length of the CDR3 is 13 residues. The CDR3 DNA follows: TGTGCCAGCAGCGGGACAGGGTTAGAGACCCAGTACTTC. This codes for CASSGTGLETQYF.

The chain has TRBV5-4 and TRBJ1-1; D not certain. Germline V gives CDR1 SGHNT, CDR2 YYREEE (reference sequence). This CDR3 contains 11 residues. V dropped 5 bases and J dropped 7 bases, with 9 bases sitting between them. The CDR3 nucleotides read TGTGCCAGCAGGGGTGGCAGTGAAGCTTTCTTT. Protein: CASRGGSEAFF.

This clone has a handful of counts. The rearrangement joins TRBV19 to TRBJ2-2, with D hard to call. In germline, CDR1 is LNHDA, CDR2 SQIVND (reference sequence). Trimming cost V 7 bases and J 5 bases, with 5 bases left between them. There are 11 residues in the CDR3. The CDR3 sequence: CASTETGELFF. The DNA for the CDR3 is TGTGCCAGTACCGAAACCGGGGAGCTGTTTTTT.

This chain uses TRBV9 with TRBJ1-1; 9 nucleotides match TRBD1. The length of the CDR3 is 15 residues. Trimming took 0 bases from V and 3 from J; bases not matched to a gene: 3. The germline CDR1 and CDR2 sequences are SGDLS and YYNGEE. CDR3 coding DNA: TGTGCCAGCAGCGTAGCGGGACAGGGATACACTGAAGCTTTCTTT. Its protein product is CASSVAGQGYTEAFF.

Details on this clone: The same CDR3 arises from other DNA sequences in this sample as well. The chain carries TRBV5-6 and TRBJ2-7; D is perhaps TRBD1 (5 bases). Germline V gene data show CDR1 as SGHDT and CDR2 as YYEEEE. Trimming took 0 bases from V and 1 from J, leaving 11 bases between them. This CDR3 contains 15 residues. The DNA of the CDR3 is TGTGCCAGCAGCTTGGGGGGAAGGGGTTCCTACGAGCAGTACTTC. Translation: CASSLGGRGSYEQYF.